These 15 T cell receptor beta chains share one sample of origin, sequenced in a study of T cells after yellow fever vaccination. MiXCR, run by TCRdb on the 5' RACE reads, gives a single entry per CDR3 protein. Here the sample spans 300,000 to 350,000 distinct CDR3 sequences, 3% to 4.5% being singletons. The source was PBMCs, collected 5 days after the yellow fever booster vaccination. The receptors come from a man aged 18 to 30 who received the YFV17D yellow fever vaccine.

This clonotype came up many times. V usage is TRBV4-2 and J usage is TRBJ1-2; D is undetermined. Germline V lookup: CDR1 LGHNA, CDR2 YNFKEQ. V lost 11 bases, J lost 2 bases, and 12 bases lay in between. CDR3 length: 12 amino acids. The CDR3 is CASLGQNYGYTF. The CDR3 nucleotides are TGTGCCTCCCTTGGGCAGAACTATGGCTACACCTTC.

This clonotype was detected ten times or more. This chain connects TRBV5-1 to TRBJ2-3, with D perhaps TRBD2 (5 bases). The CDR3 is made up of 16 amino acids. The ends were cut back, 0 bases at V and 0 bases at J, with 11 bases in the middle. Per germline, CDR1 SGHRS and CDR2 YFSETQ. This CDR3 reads CASSLVGRTSTDTQYF. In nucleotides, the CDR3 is TGCGCCAGCAGCTTGGTTGGGAGAACTAGCACAGATACGCAGTATTTT.

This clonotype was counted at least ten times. CDR3 loop: CASRPGQGAFQPQHF. Written as DNA, the CDR3 is TGTGCCAGCAGACCGGGACAGGGGGCTTTTCAGCCCCAGCATTTT. This chain joins TRBV12-3 or TRBV12-4 and TRBJ1-5; the match to TRBD1 covers 12 bases. The CDR3 has 15 amino acids. Germline trimming cut 6 bases from V and 6 bases from J; bases unmatched to any gene: 6.

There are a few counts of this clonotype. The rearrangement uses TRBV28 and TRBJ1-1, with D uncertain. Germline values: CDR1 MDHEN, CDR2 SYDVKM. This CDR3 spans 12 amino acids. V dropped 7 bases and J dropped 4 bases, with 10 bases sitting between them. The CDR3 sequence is CASTAPFTEAFF. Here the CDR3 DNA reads TGTGCCAGCACCGCCCCCTTCACTGAAGCTTTCTTT.

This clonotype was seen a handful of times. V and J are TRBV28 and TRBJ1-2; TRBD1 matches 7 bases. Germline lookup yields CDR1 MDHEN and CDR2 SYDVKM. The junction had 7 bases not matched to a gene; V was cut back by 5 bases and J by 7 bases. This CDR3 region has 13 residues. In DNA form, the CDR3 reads TGTGCCAGCAGTCGAGAACACAGGGGTGGCTACACCTTC. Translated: CASSREHRGGYTF.

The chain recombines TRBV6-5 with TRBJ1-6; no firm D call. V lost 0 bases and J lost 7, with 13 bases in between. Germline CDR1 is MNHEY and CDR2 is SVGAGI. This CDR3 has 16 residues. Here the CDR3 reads CASSYSTVPGNSPLHF. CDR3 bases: TGTGCCAGCAGTTACTCGACGGTTCCAGGAAATTCACCCCTCCACTTT.

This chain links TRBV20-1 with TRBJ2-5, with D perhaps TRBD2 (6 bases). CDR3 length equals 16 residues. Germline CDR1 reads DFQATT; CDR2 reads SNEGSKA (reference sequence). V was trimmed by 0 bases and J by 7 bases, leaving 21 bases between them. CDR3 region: CSARDPRQMGAGTQYF. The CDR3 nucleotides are TGCAGTGCTAGAGACCCCCGACAGATGGGAGCGGGGACCCAGTACTTC.

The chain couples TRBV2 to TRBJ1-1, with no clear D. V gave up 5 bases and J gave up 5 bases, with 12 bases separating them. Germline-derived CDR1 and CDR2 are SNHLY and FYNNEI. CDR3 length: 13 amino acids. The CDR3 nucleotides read TGTGCCAGCAGTCAGACTCGAAGGACTGAAGCTTTCTTT. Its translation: CASSQTRRTEAFF.

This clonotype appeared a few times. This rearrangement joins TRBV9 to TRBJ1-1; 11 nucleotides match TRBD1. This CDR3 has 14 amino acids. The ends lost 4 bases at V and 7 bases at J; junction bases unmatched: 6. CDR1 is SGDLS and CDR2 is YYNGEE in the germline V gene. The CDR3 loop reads CASSPAGTGGEAFF. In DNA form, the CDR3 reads TGTGCCAGCAGCCCCGCGGGGACAGGGGGTGAAGCTTTCTTT.

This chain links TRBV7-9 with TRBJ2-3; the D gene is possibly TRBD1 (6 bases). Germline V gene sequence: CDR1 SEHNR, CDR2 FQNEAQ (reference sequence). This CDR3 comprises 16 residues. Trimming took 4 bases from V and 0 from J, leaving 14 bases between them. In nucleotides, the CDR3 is TGTGCCAGCAGCTCCGGGACACAGATAAGCACAGATACGCAGTATTTT. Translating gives CASSSGTQISTDTQYF.

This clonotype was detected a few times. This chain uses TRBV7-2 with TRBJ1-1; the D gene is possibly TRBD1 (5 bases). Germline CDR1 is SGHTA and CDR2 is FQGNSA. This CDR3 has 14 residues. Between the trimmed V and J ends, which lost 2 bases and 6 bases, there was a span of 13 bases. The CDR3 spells CASSLRVDRAEAFF. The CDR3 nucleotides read TGTGCCAGCAGCTTACGGGTCGACAGAGCTGAAGCTTTCTTT.

CDR3 DNA: TGTGCCAGCTCACCGTCCGGGGCCCCGGAGCAGTACTTC. As protein: CASSPSGAPEQYF. The gene calls are TRBV18 and TRBJ2-7, with D perhaps given as TRBD1 or TRBD2 (5 bases each). Trimming cost V 3 bases and J 7 bases, with 13 bases left between them. The CDR3 has 13 amino acids. Germline CDR1 KGHSH, CDR2 LQKENI.

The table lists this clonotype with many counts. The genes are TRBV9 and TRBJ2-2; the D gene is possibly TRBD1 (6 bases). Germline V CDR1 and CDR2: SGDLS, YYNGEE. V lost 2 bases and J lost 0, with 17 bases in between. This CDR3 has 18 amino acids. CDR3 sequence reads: CASSVWDTDTANTGELFF. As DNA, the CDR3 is TGTGCCAGCAGCGTTTGGGACACTGATACCGCGAACACCGGGGAGCTGTTTTTT.

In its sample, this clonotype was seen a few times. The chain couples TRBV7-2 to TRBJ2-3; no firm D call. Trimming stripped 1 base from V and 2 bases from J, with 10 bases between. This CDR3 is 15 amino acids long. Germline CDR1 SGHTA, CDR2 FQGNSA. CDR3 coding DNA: TGTGCCAGCAGCTTAGGTCGCGGTCCCACAGATACGCAGTATTTT. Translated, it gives CASSLGRGPTDTQYF.

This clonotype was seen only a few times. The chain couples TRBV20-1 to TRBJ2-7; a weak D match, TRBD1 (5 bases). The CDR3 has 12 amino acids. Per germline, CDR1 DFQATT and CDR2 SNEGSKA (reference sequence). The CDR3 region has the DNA TGCAGCGGACGGACAAGCTCCTACGAGCAGTACGTC. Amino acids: CSGRTSSYEQYV.